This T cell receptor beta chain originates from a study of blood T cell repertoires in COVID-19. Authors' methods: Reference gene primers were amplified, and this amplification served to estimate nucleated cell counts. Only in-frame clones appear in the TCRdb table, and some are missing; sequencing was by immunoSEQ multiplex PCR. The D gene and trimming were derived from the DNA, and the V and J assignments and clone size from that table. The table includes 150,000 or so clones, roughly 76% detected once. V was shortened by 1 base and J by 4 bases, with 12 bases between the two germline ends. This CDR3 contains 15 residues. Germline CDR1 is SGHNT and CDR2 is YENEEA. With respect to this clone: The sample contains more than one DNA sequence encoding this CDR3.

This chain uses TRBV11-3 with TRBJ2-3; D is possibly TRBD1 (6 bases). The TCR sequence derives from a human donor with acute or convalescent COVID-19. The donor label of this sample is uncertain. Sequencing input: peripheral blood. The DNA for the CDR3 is TGTGCCAGCAGCTTAGGTGGGGGCCGGGCAGATACGCAGTATTTT. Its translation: CASSLGGGRADTQYF.